This is a list of T cell receptor beta chains from one sample in a study of T cell responses to AZD1222 COVID-19 vaccine. Assay: immunoSEQ multiplex PCR; the TCRdb copy retains only in-frame clones and omits some. The table has under 130,000 clones, just under 95% seen once. The sequencing used peripheral blood, collected on day 0 of AZD1222 vaccination. The receptors originated from an adult in good health. Both conserved end residues are part of each CDR3. D genes are given only for firm matches. Clone sizes are given selectively: once, few, many, or a class where the clone is expanded.

DNA: TGTGCCATCAGTGAGAACCACAGGGATGAAGCTTTCTTT
CDR3: CAISENHRDEAFF
size: NA
D: NA
V: TRBV10-3
J: TRBJ1-1
length: 13

DNA: TGTGCCTGGAAAGGGACAGGCAATTCACCCCTCCACTTT
CDR3: CAWKGTGNSPLHF
size: few
D: TRBD1
V: TRBV30
J: TRBJ1-6
length: 13

DNA: TGTGCCAGCAGTGACTCGAGCCCCACCGGGGAGCTGTTTTTT
CDR3: CASSDSSPTGELFF
size: NA
D: NA
V: TRBV6-4
J: TRBJ2-2
length: 14

DNA: TGTGCCAGCAGTCCGTCCGGGACTAAGGGCAAAAACATTCAGTACTTC
CDR3: CASSPSGTKGKNIQYF
size: NA
D: TRBD2
V: TRBV27
J: TRBJ2-4
length: 16

DNA: TGTGCCAGCAGCTTAACGGCAGGGGGCCGTAACTATGGCTACACCTTC
CDR3: CASSLTAGGRNYGYTF
size: NA
D: TRBD1
V: TRBV11-1
J: TRBJ1-2
length: 16

DNA: TGTGCCAGCAGCTTTCTTGGGACAGGGGATGATGGCTACACCTTC
CDR3: CASSFLGTGDDGYTF
size: NA
D: TRBD1
V: TRBV11-2
J: TRBJ1-2
length: 15

DNA: TGCGCCAGCAGCTTGGGACAGACAAACTCCTACGAGCAGTACTTC
CDR3: CASSLGQTNSYEQYF
size: NA
D: NA
V: TRBV5-1
J: TRBJ2-7
length: 15

DNA: TGTGCCAGCAGAAACGGGGGGGGCGAAAATTCACCCCTCCACTTT
CDR3: CASRNGGGENSPLHF
size: NA
D: NA
V: TRBV3-1/TRBV3-2
J: TRBJ1-6
length: 15

DNA: TGTGCCAGCAGCCCCGACAGGGATCGGAGGCAGCCCCAGCATTTT
CDR3: CASSPDRDRRQPQHF
size: NA
D: TRBD1
V: TRBV6-5
J: TRBJ1-5
length: 15

DNA: TGCAGTGCCGCCGCGGGGAACACCATATATTTT
CDR3: CSAAAGNTIYF
size: few
D: NA
V: TRBV20-1
J: TRBJ1-3
length: 11

DNA: TGTGCCAGCAGTGGGGGAGGGGACGGGCAGCCCCAGCATTTT
CDR3: CASSGGGDGQPQHF
size: NA
D: NA
V: TRBV2
J: TRBJ1-5
length: 14

DNA: TGCGCCAGCAGCCATCGGACTAGCGGGAGGGCCAGAAGCTCCTACAATGAGCAGTTCTTC
CDR3: CASSHRTSGRARSSYNEQFF
size: NA
D: TRBD2
V: TRBV4-1
J: TRBJ2-1
length: 20

DNA: TGTGCCAGCAGCTTAGGCCTGGGGACAGCTGAAGCTTTCTTT
CDR3: CASSLGLGTAEAFF
size: NA
D: TRBD1
V: TRBV13
J: TRBJ1-1
length: 14

DNA: TGTGCCAGCAGCTTAGGAGCGGGGGGGTTCGTGCAGTTCTTC
CDR3: CASSLGAGGFVQFF
size: NA
D: TRBD2
V: TRBV7-9
J: TRBJ2-1
length: 14

DNA: TGTGCCAGCAGCCTAACGGGAACCCCCCGCGAGCAGTACTTC
CDR3: CASSLTGTPREQYF
size: NA
D: NA
V: TRBV5-6
J: TRBJ2-7
length: 14

DNA: TGTGCCAGCAGCTTCGAGACAGGGGGTTCAAGTGGCAATCAGCCCCAGCATTTT
CDR3: CASSFETGGSSGNQPQHF
size: NA
D: TRBD1
V: TRBV7-9
J: TRBJ1-5
length: 18

DNA: TGTGCCAGCAGGAGCGGGAGCTCCTACAATGAGCAGTTCTTC
CDR3: CASRSGSSYNEQFF
size: NA
D: TRBD2
V: TRBV6-5
J: TRBJ2-1
length: 14

DNA: TGTGCCAGCTCACCAACAGGGTGGGCTGAAGCTTTCTTT
CDR3: CASSPTGWAEAFF
size: NA
D: NA
V: TRBV18
J: TRBJ1-1
length: 13

DNA: TGTGCCAGCAGCTCCATTAGACCCGGGACAGGCAACACTGAAGCTTTCTTT
CDR3: CASSSIRPGTGNTEAFF
size: NA
D: TRBD1
V: TRBV7-3
J: TRBJ1-1
length: 17

DNA: TGCGCCAGCAGCTTGCAGGCGGAAGAGACCCAGTACTTC
CDR3: CASSLQAEETQYF
size: NA
D: NA
V: TRBV5-1
J: TRBJ2-5
length: 13